This T cell receptor (beta chain) appears in the sequencing data of a study of cytomegalovirus exposure and HLA in healthy donors. Study outcomes and limitations: For most subjects, TCR beta sequences were reported to predict HLA-A and HLA-B alleles with accuracy. Productive status was seen about 90% or about 30% of the time for most TCR beta V segments in an earlier analysis. As a later analysis showed, a missense DCLRE1C variant was linked to trimming of TCR beta V- and J-genes.

On this clone itself: Its target is unknown.

PCR primers comprised 60 Vbeta and 13 Jbeta primers. Repertoires were generated with immunoSEQ multiplex PCR, while TCRdb's copy carries only in-frame clones and drops some. The sample lists roughly 130,000 clones, roughly 83% occurring once. This CDR3 comprises 14 residues. The V segment lost 6 bases and the J segment 5 bases; nucleotides outside the gene matches: 7. CDR1 is MNHEY and CDR2 is SVGAGI in the germline V gene. This TCR came from a man aged 18 to 30 in good health and CMV-seronegative. The sample taken for sequencing was PBMCs. This chain links TRBV6-5 with TRBJ2-7; TRBD1 matches 10 bases. Here the CDR3 reads CASSTGTGAHEQYF. CDR3 sequence (DNA): TGTGCCAGCAGCACCGGGACAGGGGCCCACGAGCAGTACTTC.